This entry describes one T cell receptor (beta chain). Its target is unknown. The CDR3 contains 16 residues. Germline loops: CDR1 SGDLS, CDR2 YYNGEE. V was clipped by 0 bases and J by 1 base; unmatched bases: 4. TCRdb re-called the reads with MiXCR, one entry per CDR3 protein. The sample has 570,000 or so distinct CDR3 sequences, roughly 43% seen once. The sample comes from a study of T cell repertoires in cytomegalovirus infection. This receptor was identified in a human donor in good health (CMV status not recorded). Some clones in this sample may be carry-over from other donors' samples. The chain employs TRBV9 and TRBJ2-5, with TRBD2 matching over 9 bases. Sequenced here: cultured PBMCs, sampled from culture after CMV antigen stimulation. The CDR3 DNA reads TGTGCCAGCAGCGTAGGGGTACTAGCGGGCCAAGAGACCCAGTACTTC. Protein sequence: CASSVGVLAGQETQYF. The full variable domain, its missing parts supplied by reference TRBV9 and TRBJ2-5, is DSGVTQTPKHLITATGQRVTLRCSPRSGDLSVYWYQQSLDQGLQFLIQYYNGEERAKGNILERFSAQQFPDLHSELNLSSLELGDSALYFCASSVGVLAGQETQYFGPGTRLLVL.